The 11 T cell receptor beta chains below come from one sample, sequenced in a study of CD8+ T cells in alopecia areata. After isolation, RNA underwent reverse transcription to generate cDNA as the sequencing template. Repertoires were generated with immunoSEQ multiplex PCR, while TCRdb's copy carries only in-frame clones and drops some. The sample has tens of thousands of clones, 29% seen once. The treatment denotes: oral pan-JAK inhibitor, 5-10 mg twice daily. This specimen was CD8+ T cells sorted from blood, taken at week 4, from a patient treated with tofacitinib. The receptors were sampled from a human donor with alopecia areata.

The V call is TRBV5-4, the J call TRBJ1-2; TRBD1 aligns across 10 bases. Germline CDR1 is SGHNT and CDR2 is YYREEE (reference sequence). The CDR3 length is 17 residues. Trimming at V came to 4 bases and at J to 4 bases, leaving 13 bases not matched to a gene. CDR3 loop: CASSERTGGVSFYGYTF. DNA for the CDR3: TGTGCCAGCAGCGAACGGACAGGGGGAGTTTCGTTCTATGGCTACACCTTC.

CDR3 region: CASSLVANEQFF. CDR3 bases: TGCGCCAGCAGCTTGGTCGCGAATGAGCAGTTCTTC. The rearrangement joins TRBV5-1 to TRBJ2-1; no firm D call. Trimming stripped 0 bases from V and 7 bases from J, with 5 bases between. This CDR3 is built from 12 residues. CDR1 and CDR2 (germline): SGHRS, YFSETQ.

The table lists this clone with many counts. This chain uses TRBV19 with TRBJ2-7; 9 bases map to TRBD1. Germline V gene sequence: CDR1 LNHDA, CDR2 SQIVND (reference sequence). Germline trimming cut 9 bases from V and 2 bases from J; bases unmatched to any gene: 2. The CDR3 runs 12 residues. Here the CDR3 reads CASGQGTYEQYF. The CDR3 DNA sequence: TGTGCCAGCGGACAGGGGACCTACGAGCAGTACTTC.

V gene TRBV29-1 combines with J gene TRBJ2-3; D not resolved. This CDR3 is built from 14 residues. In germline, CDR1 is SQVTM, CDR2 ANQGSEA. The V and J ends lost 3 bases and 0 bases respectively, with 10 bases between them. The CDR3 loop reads CSVDKGESTDTQYF. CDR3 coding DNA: TGCAGCGTTGACAAGGGCGAGAGCACAGATACGCAGTATTTT.

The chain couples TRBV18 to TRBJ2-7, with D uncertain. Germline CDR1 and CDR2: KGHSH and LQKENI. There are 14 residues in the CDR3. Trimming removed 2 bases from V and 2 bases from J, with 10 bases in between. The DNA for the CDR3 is TGTGCCAGCTCACCATTGGGCGGCGCCTACGAGCAGTACTTC. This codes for CASSPLGGAYEQYF.

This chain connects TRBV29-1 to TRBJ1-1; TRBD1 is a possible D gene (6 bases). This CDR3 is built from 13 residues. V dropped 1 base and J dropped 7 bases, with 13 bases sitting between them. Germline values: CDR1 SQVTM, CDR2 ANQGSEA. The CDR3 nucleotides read TGCAGCGTTGAAGTGTTGGGACACTATGAAGCTTTCTTT. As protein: CSVEVLGHYEAFF.

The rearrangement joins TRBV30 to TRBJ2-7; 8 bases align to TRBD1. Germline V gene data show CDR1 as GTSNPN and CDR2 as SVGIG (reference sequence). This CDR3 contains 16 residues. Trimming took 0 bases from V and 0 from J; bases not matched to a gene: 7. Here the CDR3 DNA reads TGTGCCTGGAGTGTTGCGAGGACAGGGTACTCCTACGAGCAGTACTTC. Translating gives CAWSVARTGYSYEQYF.

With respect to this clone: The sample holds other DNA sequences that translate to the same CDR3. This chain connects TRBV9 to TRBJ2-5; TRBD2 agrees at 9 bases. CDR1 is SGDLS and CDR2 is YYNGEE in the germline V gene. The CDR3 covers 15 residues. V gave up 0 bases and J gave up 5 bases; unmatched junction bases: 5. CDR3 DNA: TGTGCCAGCAGCGTAGGTAGCGGGAGTGGGGAGACCCAGTACTTC. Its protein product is CASSVGSGSGETQYF.

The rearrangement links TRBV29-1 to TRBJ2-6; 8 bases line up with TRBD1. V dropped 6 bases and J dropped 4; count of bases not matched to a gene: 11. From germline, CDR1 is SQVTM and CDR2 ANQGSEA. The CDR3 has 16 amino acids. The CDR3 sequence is CSVTGTGPRGANVLTF. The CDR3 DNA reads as TGCAGCGTGACCGGGACAGGCCCTAGGGGGGCCAACGTCCTGACTTTC.

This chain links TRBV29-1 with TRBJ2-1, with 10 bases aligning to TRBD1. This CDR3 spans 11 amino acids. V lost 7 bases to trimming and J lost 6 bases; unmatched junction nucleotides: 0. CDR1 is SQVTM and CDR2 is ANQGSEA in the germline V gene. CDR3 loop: CSGDRGNEQFF. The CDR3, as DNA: TGCAGCGGGGACAGGGGCAATGAGCAGTTCTTC.

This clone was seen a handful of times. This CDR3 reads CATSRGASGNQETQYF. CDR3 coding DNA: TGTGCCACCAGCAGGGGGGCTAGCGGGAATCAAGAGACCCAGTACTTC. The chain recombines TRBV15 with TRBJ2-5; 9 nucleotides align to TRBD2. Unmatched junction bases numbered 7, after V lost 3 bases and J lost 2 bases. CDR1 is LNHNV and CDR2 is YYDKDF in the germline V gene (reference sequence). The CDR3 is 16 amino acids.